This T cell receptor beta chain was profiled in a study of cytomegalovirus exposure and HLA in healthy donors. Germline-derived CDR1 and CDR2 are SQVTM and ANQGSEA. The V end lost 1 base, the J end lost 5 bases, and 14 bases lay between the germline ends. The CDR3 runs 14 residues. Both 60 Vbeta primers and 13 Jbeta primers went into the PCR. TCRdb keeps only in-frame clones here, not all; method: immunoSEQ multiplex PCR. The sample includes 150,000 to 200,000 clones, around 74% of them seen just once. This clone came up once. The rearrangement uses TRBV29-1 and TRBJ2-5; the D gene is possibly TRBD1 (6 bases). What was sequenced was PBMCs. This receptor was identified in a female donor in good health and CMV-seronegative. This chain's CDR3 is CSVEGLGGYETQYF. As DNA, the CDR3 is TGCAGCGTTGAAGGCTTAGGGGGTTATGAGACCCAGTACTTC.